This T cell receptor beta chain comes out of a study of regulatory T cells in long-lasting Graves disease. Study-wide findings and caveats: Preferential use of TRBV28, TRBJ1-2 and TRBJ2-5 was seen in persistent disease. Among the persistent patients, about 3,000 public clonotypes were shared, more than the 850 to 1,000 shared among new patients. With a small sample size, accuracy may have been reduced.

Relying on iRepertoire HTBI primers and Arm-PCR of CDR3 regions, the team built TCR beta libraries. TCRdb reprocessed the multiplex PCR reads with MiXCR, giving one entry per CDR3 protein. The sample shows 350,000 to 450,000 distinct CDR3 sequences, 20% of them seen only once. CDR1 MNHEY and CDR2 SVGEGT come from the germline V gene. Trimming took off 4 bases at V and 0 bases at J, with 22 bases between the two ends. The CDR3 spans 18 residues. This clonotype was seen a few times. Its antigen is not identified. The time point denotes: persistent/refractory GD, antithyroid drugs over 5 years with positive TRAb. The TCR library was made from RNA extracted from PBMCs.

The V and J genes are TRBV6-2 or TRBV6-3 and TRBJ2-7; D may be TRBD2 (6 bases). Sequenced here: peripheral blood mononuclear cells (PBMCs), sampled when the disease was refractory, from a patient treated with antithyroid drugs. This TCR derives from a female donor with Graves disease. The chain's CDR3 is CASSFPPWEAANSYEQYF. CDR3 DNA: TGTGCCAGCAGTTTCCCGCCTTGGGAGGCCGCGAACTCCTACGAGCAGTACTTC.